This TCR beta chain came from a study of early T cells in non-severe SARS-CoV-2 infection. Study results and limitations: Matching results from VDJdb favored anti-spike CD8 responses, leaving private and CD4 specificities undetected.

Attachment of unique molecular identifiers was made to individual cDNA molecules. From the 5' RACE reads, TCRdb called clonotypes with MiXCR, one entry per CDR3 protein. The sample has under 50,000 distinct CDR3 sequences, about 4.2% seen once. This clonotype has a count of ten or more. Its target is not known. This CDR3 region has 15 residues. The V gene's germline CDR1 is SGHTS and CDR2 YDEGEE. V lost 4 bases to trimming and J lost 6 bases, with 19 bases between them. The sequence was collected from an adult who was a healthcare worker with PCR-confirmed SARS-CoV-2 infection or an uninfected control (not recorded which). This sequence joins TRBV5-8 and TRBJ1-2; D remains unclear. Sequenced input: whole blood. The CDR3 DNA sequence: TGTGCCAGCAGCCCTGGCCGGATAAGGAAGGATGGCTACACCTTC. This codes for CASSPGRIRKDGYTF.